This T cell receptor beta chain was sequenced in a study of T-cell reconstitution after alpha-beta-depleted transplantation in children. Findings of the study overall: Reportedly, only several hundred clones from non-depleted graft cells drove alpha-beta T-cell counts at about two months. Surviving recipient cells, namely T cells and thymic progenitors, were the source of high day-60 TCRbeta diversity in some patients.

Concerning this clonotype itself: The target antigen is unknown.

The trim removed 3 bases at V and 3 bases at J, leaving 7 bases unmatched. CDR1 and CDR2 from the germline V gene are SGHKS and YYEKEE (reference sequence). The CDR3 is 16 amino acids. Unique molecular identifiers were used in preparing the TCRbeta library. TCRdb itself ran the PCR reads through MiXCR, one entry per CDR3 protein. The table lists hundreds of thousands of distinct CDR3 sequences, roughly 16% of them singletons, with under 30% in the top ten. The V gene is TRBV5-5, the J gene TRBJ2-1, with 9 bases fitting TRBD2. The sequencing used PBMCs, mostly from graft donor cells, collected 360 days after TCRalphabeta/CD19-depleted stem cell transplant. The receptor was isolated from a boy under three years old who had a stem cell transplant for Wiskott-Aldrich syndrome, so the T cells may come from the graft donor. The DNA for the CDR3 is TGTGCCAGCAGCTCGCGGGAGGGTTCCTACTACAATGAGCAGTTCTTC. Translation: CASSSREGSYYNEQFF.